These T cell receptor beta chains were read from a single sample in a study of cytomegalovirus exposure and HLA in healthy donors. Using immunoSEQ multiplex PCR, the repertoire was profiled, and TCRdb retains in-frame clones only, with some absent. This table holds approximately 50,000 clones. Sequences were obtained from PBMCs. These TCRs come from a male donor in good health and CMV-seronegative. Each CDR3 is given with its conserved first and last residue. The order of the fields is CDR3 length, V gene, J gene, D gene, CDR3 protein, CDR3 DNA. D genes are given only for firm matches.

16	TRBV7-2	TRBJ2-3	TRBD1	CASSLVGTGVPDTQYF	TGTGCCAGCAGCTTAGTCGGGACAGGGGTGCCAGATACGCAGTATTTT
17	TRBV11-2	TRBJ1-1	.	CASSPTYPGHRNTEAFF	TGTGCCAGCAGCCCGACATATCCGGGACACCGGAACACTGAAGCTTTCTTT
15	TRBV5-1	TRBJ2-5	.	CASSLMANIQETQYF	TGCGCCAGCAGCTTGATGGCAAATATCCAAGAGACCCAGTACTTC
17	TRBV9	TRBJ1-1	.	CASSVGRGLPPNTEAFF	TGTGCCAGCAGCGTAGGGCGGGGCTTACCTCCGAACACTGAAGCTTTCTTT
18	TRBV30	TRBJ2-7	.	CAWGGNRGRGGGPREQYF	TGTGCCTGGGGCGGCAACAGGGGGCGCGGCGGGGGGCCGCGGGAGCAGTACTTC
19	TRBV7-6	TRBJ2-2	TRBD1	CASSPSAGGDRGLDGELFF	TGTGCCAGCAGCCCGTCCGCTGGGGGGGACAGGGGGCTTGACGGGGAGCTGTTTTTT
15	TRBV6-5	TRBJ1-2	.	CASSQGSGMIYGYTF	TGTGCCAGCAGTCAGGGGTCAGGGATGATTTATGGCTACACCTTC
13	TRBV30	TRBJ2-7	.	CAWRVDIAYEQYF	TGTGCCTGGAGAGTTGACATTGCCTACGAGCAGTACTTC
13	TRBV5-6	TRBJ1-1	.	CASSLISGTEAFF	TGTGCCAGCAGCTTGATTTCCGGTACTGAAGCTTTCTTT
14	TRBV30	TRBJ1-5	.	CAWSEGRRGQPQHF	TGTGCCTGGAGTGAGGGCAGGAGGGGTCAGCCCCAGCATTTT
12	TRBV29-1	TRBJ2-5	TRBD2	CSVEAGGETQYF	TGCAGCGTTGAAGCGGGGGGGGAGACCCAGTACTTC
14	TRBV29-1	TRBJ1-5	TRBD1	CSVQGQGVDQPQHF	TGCAGCGTCCAAGGACAGGGGGTGGATCAGCCCCAGCATTTT
17	TRBV9	TRBJ2-7	TRBD2	CASSAWGGGQGLYEQYF	TGTGCCAGCAGCGCCTGGGGGGGAGGGCAGGGACTCTATGAGCAGTACTTC